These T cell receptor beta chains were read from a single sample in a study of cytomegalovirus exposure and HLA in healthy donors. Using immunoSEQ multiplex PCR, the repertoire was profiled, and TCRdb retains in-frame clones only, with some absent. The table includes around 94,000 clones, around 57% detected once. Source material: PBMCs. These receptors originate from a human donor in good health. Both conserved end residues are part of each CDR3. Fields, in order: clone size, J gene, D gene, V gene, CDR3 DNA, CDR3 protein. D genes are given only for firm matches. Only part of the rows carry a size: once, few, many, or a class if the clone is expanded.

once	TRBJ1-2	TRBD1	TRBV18	TGTGCCAGCTCACCACTAGACCAGGGGGCTACTGGCTACACCTTC	CASSPLDQGATGYTF
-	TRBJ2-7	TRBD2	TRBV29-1	TGCAGCGTTGAGCTCTCTAGCGGGAGCTTCATCGGCGAGCAGTACTTC	CSVELSSGSFIGEQYF
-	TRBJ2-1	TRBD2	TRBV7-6	TGTGCCAGCAGCTTAGGGGGCGCTAGCGGGGGCTACAATGAGCAGTTCTTC	CASSLGGASGGYNEQFF
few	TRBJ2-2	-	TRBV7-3	TGTGCCAGCAGCCCCTCCGGGGGAGGGGAGCTGTTTTTT	CASSPSGGGELFF
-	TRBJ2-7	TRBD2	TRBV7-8	TGTGCCAGCAGCTACTCCGGGACTAGCCAACTCTACGAGCAGTACTTC	CASSYSGTSQLYEQYF
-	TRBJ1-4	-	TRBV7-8	TGTGCCAGCAGCTGGGTAGGACAGATAGTTAATGAAAAACTGTTTTTT	CASSWVGQIVNEKLFF
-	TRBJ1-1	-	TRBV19	TGTGCCAGTAGTATGGGCATGAACACTGAAGCTTTCTTT	CASSMGMNTEAFF
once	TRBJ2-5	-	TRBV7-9	TGTGCCAGCAGCCCCCCGACAGAAGAGACCCAGTACTTC	CASSPPTEETQYF
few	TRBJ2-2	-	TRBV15	TGTGCCACCAGCACTCTCTTCGGGGAGCTGTTTTTT	CATSTLFGELFF
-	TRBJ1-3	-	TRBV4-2	TGTGCCAGCAGCGAGGGGGTTTTCCCTGGAAACACCATATATTTT	CASSEGVFPGNTIYF
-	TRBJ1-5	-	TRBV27	TGTGCCAGCAGTTTATCTAGGCAGGGTAATCAGCCCCAGCATTTT	CASSLSRQGNQPQHF
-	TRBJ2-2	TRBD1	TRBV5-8	TGTGCCAGCAGCTTGGAAAGGACAGGGGGCCCTAACACCGGGGAGCTGTTTTTT	CASSLERTGGPNTGELFF
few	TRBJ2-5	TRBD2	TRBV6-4	TGTGCCAGCAGTGACCGCCGACTAGCGGAGGAGGGGGACCAAGAGACCCAGTACTTC	CASSDRRLAEEGDQETQYF
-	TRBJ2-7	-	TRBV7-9	TGTGCCAGCAGCTCCCCCGGGTCCCTCTACGAGCAGTACTTC	CASSSPGSLYEQYF
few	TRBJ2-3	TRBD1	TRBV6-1	TGTGCCAGCACTATAGACAGGGGGACAGATACGCAGTATTTT	CASTIDRGTDTQYF
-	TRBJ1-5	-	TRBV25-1	TGTGCCAGCAGTGAAAGCGGGGGCATGAATCAGCCCCAGCATTTT	CASSESGGMNQPQHF
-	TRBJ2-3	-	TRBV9	TGTGCCAGCAGTCGAACTAGTGTGGGGACAGATACGCAGTATTTT	CASSRTSVGTDTQYF
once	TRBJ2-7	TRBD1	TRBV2	TGTGCCAGCAGGGGACAGGGCTCTTCCTACGAGCAGTACTTC	CASRGQGSSYEQYF
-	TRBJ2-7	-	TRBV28	TGTGCCAGCAGCCCCGTTGAGGGCCCCTACGAGCAGTACTTC	CASSPVEGPYEQYF
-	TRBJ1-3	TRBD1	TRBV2	TGTGCCAGCAGTGACCGACAGGGGATCGGCTCTGGAAACACCATATATTTT	CASSDRQGIGSGNTIYF
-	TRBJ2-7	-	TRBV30	TGTGCCTGGAGTGTAGTTAGTTACGAGCAGTACTTC	CAWSVVSYEQYF
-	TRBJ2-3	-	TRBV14	TGTGCCAGCAGCCAAGGTTCTGGGGCTAGCACAGATACGCAGTATTTT	CASSQGSGASTDTQYF
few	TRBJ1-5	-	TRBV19	TGTGCCAGTAGTATTATGGCGGGTGCGCAGCCCCAGCATTTT	CASSIMAGAQPQHF
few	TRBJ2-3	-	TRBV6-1	TGTGCCAGCAGTGAAGTATACACCGATACGCAGTATTTT	CASSEVYTDTQYF
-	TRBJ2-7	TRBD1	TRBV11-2	TGTGCCAGCAGCAGGGACAGGGGAGGAGGGGAGCAGTACTTC	CASSRDRGGGEQYF
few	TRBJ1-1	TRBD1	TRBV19	TGTGCCAGTAGTACTAGGAAGGGGGCCCGGATGAACACTGAAGCTTTCTTT	CASSTRKGARMNTEAFF
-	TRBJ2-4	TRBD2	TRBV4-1	TGCGCCAGCAGCCAAGAGCAGCAGGTGGGAGGGCCGTTAAACATTCAGTACTTC	CASSQEQQVGGPLNIQYF
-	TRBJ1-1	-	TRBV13	TGTGCCAGCAGCTTGAACAGGATGAACACTGAAGCTTTCTTT	CASSLNRMNTEAFF
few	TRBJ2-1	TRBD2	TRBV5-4	TGTGCCAGCAGCATTGGGAGGGACCTCAATGAGCAGTTCTTC	CASSIGRDLNEQFF
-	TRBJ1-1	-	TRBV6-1	TGTGCCAACCGAGACACCATGAACACTGAAGCTTTCTTT	CANRDTMNTEAFF
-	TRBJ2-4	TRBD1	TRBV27	TGTGCCAGCAGTCCTACCGGGACAGGGTGGACCAAAAACATTCAGTACTTC	CASSPTGTGWTKNIQYF
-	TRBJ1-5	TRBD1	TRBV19	TGTGCCGCCGCTAGAGCAGGGGGAACCAATCAGCCCCAGCATTTT	CAAARAGGTNQPQHF
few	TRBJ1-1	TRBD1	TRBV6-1	TGTGCCAGCAGCACCGGGACAGGGCTGGCTGCTTTCTTT	CASSTGTGLAAFF
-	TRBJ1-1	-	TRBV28	TGTGCCAGCAGTTTAGCGTACACTGAAGCTTTCTTT	CASSLAYTEAFF
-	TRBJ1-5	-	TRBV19	TGTGCCAGTATTAGTCGTAACCGGGGGGGCAATCAGCCCCAGCATTTT	CASISRNRGGNQPQHF
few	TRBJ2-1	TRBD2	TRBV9	TGTGCCAGCAGCGTAGGACTAGCGCCCCACCTAAGCTCCTACAATGAGCAGTTCTTC	CASSVGLAPHLSSYNEQFF
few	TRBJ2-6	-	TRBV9	TGTGCCAGCAGCGTATTATATGGGGCCAACGTCCTGACTTTC	CASSVLYGANVLTF
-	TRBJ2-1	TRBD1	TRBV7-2	TGTGCCAGCAGCTTAGGAAACAGGGGGCGCGATATGTTCTTC	CASSLGNRGRDMFF
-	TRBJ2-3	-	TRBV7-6	TGTGCCAGCAGCCTTCAACGGGGGGATACGCAGTATTTT	CASSLQRGDTQYF
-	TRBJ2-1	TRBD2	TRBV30	TGTGCCTGGAAGGCGGGAGGGCCCTCTGAGCAGTTCTTC	CAWKAGGPSEQFF
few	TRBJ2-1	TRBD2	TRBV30	TGTGCCTGGGGGGGACTAGCGGGAGGTAATGAGCAGTTCTTC	CAWGGLAGGNEQFF
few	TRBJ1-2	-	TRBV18	TGTGCCAGCTCACCCATGGCGGAAGCTAACTATGGCTACACCTTC	CASSPMAEANYGYTF
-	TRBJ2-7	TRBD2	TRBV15	TGTGCCACCAGCAGGACTAGCGTTTCCTACGAGCAGTACTTC	CATSRTSVSYEQYF
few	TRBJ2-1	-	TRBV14	TGTGCCAGCAGCCAAAGGAGGGTTGATGAGCAGTTCTTC	CASSQRRVDEQFF
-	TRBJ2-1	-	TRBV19	TGTGCCAGTAGTATATCCCCGGGGTCATATGAGCAGTTCTTC	CASSISPGSYEQFF
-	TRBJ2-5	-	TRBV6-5	TGTGCCAGCAGTTACGCGGGACAGCAAGAGACCCAGTACTTC	CASSYAGQQETQYF
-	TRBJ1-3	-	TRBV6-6	TGTGCCAGCAGTCCGCAGGATCGAGGAAACACCATATATTTT	CASSPQDRGNTIYF
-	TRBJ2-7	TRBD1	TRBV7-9	TGTGCCAGCAGCTCACCGGGACAGGGGGCCCACGAGCAGTACTTC	CASSSPGQGAHEQYF
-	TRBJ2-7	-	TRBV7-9	TGTGCCAGCAGCTTTACGGGGTTCGACGAGCAGTACTTC	CASSFTGFDEQYF
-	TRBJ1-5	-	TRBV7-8	TGTGCCAGCAGCAGCTTAGAGGTGTATAGCAATCAGCCCCAGCATTTT	CASSSLEVYSNQPQHF
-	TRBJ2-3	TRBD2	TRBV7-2	TGTGCCAGCAGCACGGGGGGTTTGGATACGCAGTATTTT	CASSTGGLDTQYF
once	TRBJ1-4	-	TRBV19	TGTGCCAGTAGTCCACAGGGTGGGGAAAAACTGTTTTTT	CASSPQGGEKLFF
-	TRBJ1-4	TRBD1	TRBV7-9	TGTGCCAGCAGCTTCCCTCAGGGGGAGGATGAAAAACTGTTTTTT	CASSFPQGEDEKLFF